This entry lists 8 T cell receptor beta chains sequenced from one sample in a study of T cell responses to AZD1222 COVID-19 vaccine. The method was immunoSEQ multiplex PCR; TCRdb's version includes in-frame clones alone and lacks a portion of them. The sample shows about 140,000 clones, 85% to 95% of them seen only once. The starting material was peripheral blood, obtained on day 0 of AZD1222 vaccination. These receptors were collected from an adult in good health.

Worth noting for this clone: The junction departs from the called germline gene at one end, perhaps through a read error. CDR3 sequence: CASSVSGGASDTQYF. The CDR3 bases are TGTGCTAGCAGCGTTAGCGGGGGGGCATCAGATACGCAGTATTTT. The chain couples TRBV7-7 to TRBJ2-3; TRBD2 agrees at 11 bases. This CDR3 has 15 residues. Per the germline V gene, CDR1 is SSHAT and CDR2 is FNYEAQ (reference sequence). The variable domain in full, with the rest retrieved from reference TRBV7-7 and TRBJ2-3, is GAGVSQSPRYKVTKRGQDVTLRCDPISSHATLYWYQQALGQGPEFLTYFNYEAQPDKSGLPSDRFSAERPEGSISTLTIQRTEQRDSAMYRCASSVSGGASDTQYFGPGTRLTVL.

The gene calls are TRBV27 and TRBJ2-1; TRBD2 aligns across 10 bases. V shed 3 bases, J shed 8 bases, and the junction held 4 bases outside the gene matches. Germline-derived CDR1 and CDR2 are MNHEY and SMNVEV (reference sequence). This CDR3 spans 14 amino acids. CDR3 bases: TGTGCCAGCAGTTTCTCTAGCGGGAGCGATGAGCAGTTCTTC. It codes for CASSFSSGSDEQFF.

The V call is TRBV6-2 or TRBV6-3, the J call TRBJ1-2, with no clear D. Germline loops: CDR1 MNHEY, CDR2 SVGEGT. V dropped 4 bases and J dropped 2 bases, with 14 bases sitting between them. CDR3 length equals 15 residues. CDR3 amino acids: CASSLYRRINYGYTF. DNA of the CDR3: TGTGCCAGCAGTTTGTACAGACGGATAAACTATGGCTACACCTTC.

This rearrangement joins TRBV7-6 to TRBJ2-2; perhaps TRBD1 as D (6 bases). Germline CDR1 SGHVS, CDR2 FNYEAQ. The CDR3 has 16 residues. V shed 6 bases and J shed 5 bases, with 19 bases lying between them. CDR3 DNA sequence: TGTGCCAGCAGAACCCCGGGGCAGGGGAGAACCGGGGAGCTGTTTTTT. It codes for CASRTPGQGRTGELFF.

The chain recombines TRBV12-3 or TRBV12-4 with TRBJ1-2; no definite D call. Trimming removed 2 bases from V and 5 bases from J, with 9 bases in between. There are 13 residues in the CDR3. CDR3 nucleotides: TGTGCCAGCAGTTTATCCGTGGGGTATGGCTACACCTTC. This sequence encodes CASSLSVGYGYTF.

The rearrangement uses TRBV5-4 and TRBJ2-1; the D is unclear. Trimming took off 0 bases at V and 6 bases at J, with 13 bases between the two ends. This CDR3 comprises 15 residues. Per the germline V gene, CDR1 is SGHNT and CDR2 is YYREEE (reference sequence). CDR3 nucleotides: TGTGCCAGCAGCTTGGGGACCCGCCCGTCCAATGAGCAGTTCTTC. Translating gives CASSLGTRPSNEQFF. Together with reference TRBV5-4 and TRBJ2-1, the CDR3 gives the full variable domain: ETGVTQSPTHLIKTRGQQVTLRCSSQSGHNTVSWYQQALGQGPQFIFQYYREEENGRGNFPPRFSGLQFPNYSSELNVNALELDDSALYLCASSLGTRPSNEQFFGPGTRLTVL.

This rearrangement joins TRBV6-5 to TRBJ1-1; weak D call: TRBD1 (5 bases). V lost 8 bases and J lost 3, with 19 bases in between. CDR1 is MNHEY and CDR2 is SVGAGI in the germline V gene. This CDR3 region has 15 residues. The CDR3 spells CASLARRGRHTEAFF. The CDR3 DNA is TGTGCCAGCCTCGCTCGTCGGGGGAGACACACTGAAGCTTTCTTT.

The V and J genes are TRBV21-1 and TRBJ2-1; the table names TRBD2, a call not compared with the DNA. TRBV21-1 is tagged as a pseudogene. The CDR3 runs 17 residues. CDR3 sequence (DNA): TGTGCCAGCAGCAAAGTGGAGCTAGCGGGAGTATACAATGAGCAGTTCTTC. It is translated as CASSKVELAGVYNEQFF.